The clone carrying this T cell receptor beta chain was seen ten or more times. V was trimmed by 8 bases and J by 0 bases, leaving 23 bases between them. Looked up from germline, CDR1 is SEHNR and CDR2 is FQNEAQ (reference sequence). The CDR3 runs to 19 residues. This sample was included in a study of T cells in Graves' hyperthyroidism and ophthalmopathy. Using RNA transcripts as the source, TCR beta CDR3 regions were amplified. An initial round of RT-PCR targeting the TCR CDR3 relied on the HTBI primer set. One entry per CDR3 protein results from TCRdb running MiXCR on the multiplex PCR reads. The sample comprises hundreds of thousands of distinct CDR3 sequences, 11% to 15% of which are singletons, and roughly 10% rests with the top ten.

V gene TRBV7-9 combines with J gene TRBJ2-6; tentatively, D is TRBD2 (6 bases). The specimen sequenced was blood. This sequence originates from a woman between 18 and 29 years old with Graves' hyperthyroidism. The chain's CDR3 is CASSFRILGTPSGANVLTF. The CDR3 nucleotides read TGTGCCAGCTCGTTCCGTATACTCGGGACTCCCTCTGGGGCCAACGTCCTGACTTTC.